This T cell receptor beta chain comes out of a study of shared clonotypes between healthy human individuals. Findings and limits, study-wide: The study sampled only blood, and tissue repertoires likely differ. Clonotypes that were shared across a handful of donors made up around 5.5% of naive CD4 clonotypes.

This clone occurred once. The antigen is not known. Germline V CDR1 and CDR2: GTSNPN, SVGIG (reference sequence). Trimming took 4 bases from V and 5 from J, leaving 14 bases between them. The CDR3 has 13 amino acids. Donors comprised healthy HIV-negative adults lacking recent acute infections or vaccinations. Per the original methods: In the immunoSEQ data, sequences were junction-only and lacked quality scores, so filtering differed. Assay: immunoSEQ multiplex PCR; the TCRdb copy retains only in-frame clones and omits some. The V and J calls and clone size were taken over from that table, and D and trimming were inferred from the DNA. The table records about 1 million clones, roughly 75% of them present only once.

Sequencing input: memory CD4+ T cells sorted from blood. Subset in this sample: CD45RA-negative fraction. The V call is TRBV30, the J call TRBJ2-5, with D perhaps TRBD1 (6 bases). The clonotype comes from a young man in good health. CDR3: CAWKGRGWETQYF. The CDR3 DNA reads TGTGCCTGGAAGGGCAGGGGTTGGGAGACCCAGTACTTC.